This T cell receptor (beta chain) was captured in a study of post-analysis software for immune sequencing data. The trim removed 5 bases at V and 3 bases at J, leaving 4 bases unmatched. This CDR3 contains 13 residues. The germline V gene has CDR1 DFQATT and CDR2 SNEGSKA (reference sequence). With regard to this clonotype: Its antigen is currently unknown.

Unique molecular identifiers featured in each of the TCR beta cDNA libraries. TCRdb itself ran the PCR reads through MiXCR, one entry per CDR3 protein. This table has roughly 600,000 distinct CDR3 sequences, 44% appearing once. Study observations and caveats: In multiple sclerosis, normalized Chao1 diversity was significantly below that of controls. Under F measure analysis, samples from one preparation batch co-clustered strongly. In patients, about 5 TRBV segments were more frequent than in controls, with TRBV5-6, TRBV5-1 and TRBV20-1 among them.

Material for sequencing was blood. V is TRBV20-1 and J is TRBJ2-1; TRBD1 matches at 7 bases. The clonotype comes from a girl aged 5-17 years with multiple sclerosis. The CDR3 DNA reads as TGCAGTGCTGGGACAGACCACTACAATGAGCAGTTCTTC. This encodes CSAGTDHYNEQFF.